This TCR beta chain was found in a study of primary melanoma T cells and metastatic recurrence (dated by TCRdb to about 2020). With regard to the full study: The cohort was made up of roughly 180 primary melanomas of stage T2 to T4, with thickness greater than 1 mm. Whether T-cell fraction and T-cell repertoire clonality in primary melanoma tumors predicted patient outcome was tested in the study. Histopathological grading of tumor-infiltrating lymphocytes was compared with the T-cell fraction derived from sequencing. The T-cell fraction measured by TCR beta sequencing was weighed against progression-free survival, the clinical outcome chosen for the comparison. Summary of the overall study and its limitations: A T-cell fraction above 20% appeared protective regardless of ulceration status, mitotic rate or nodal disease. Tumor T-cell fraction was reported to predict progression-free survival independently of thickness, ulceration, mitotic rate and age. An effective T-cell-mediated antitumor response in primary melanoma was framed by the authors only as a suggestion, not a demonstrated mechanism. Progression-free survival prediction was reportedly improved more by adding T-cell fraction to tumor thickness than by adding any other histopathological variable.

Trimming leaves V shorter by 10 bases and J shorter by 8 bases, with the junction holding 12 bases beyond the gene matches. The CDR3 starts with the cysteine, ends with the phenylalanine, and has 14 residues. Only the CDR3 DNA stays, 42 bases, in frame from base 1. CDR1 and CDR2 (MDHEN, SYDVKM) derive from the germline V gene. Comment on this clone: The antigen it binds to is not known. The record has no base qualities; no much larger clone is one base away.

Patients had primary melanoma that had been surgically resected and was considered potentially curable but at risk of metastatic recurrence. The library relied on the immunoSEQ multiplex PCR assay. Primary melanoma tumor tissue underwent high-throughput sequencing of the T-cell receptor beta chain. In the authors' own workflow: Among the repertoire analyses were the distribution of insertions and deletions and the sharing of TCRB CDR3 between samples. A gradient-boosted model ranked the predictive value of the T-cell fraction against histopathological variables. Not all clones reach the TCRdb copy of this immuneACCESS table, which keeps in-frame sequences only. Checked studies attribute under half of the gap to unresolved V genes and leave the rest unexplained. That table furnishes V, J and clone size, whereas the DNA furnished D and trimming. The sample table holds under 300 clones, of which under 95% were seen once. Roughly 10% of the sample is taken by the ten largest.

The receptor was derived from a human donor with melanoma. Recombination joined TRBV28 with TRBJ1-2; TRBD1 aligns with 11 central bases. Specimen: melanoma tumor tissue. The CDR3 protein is CATSGTGGIDGYTF. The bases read TGTGCCACCTCCGGGACAGGGGGTATTGACGGCTACACCTTC.